This TCR beta chain was identified in a study of early T cells in non-severe SARS-CoV-2 infection. The V and J ends lost 7 bases and 2 bases respectively, with 12 bases between them. This CDR3 has 13 residues. Germline V CDR1 and CDR2: SNHLY, FYNNEI. Attached unique molecular identifiers marked individual cDNA molecules. Each CDR3 protein is one row after TCRdb ran MiXCR on the 5' RACE reads. The sample comprises around 80,000 distinct CDR3 sequences, about 11% of which are singletons, and about 11% rests with the top ten. Whole-study results and caveats: Anti-spike CD8 responses were favored in VDJdb matching, and private and CD4 specificities were missed.

Concerning this clonotype: Its antigen is unknown.

The rearrangement uses TRBV2 and TRBJ2-7; D call uncertain. The clonotype was recovered from an adult who was a healthcare worker with PCR-confirmed SARS-CoV-2 infection or an uninfected control (not recorded which). The source was whole blood, collected at baseline. CDR3 coding DNA: TGTGCCAGCACCGGCCGTATAACCTACGAGCAGTACTTC. Translating it yields CASTGRITYEQYF. The entire variable domain, with the rest obtained from reference TRBV2 and TRBJ2-7, is as follows: EPEVTQTPSHQVTQMGQEVILRCVPISNHLYFYWYRQILGQKVEFLVSFYNNEISEKSEIFDDQFSVERPDGSNFTLKIRSTKLEDSAMYFCASTGRITYEQYFGPGTRLTVT.